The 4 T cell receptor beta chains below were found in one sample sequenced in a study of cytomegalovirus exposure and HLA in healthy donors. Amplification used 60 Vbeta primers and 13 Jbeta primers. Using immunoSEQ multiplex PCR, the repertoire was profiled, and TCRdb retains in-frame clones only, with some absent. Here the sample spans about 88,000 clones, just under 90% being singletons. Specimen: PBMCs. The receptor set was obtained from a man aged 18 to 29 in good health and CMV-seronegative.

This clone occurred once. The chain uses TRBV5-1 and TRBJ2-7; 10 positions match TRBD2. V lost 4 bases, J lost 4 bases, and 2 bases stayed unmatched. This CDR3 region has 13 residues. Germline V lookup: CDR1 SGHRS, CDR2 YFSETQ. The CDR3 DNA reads TGCGCCAGCAGCCGGACTAGCGGTTACGAGCAGTACTTC. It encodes CASSRTSGYEQYF.

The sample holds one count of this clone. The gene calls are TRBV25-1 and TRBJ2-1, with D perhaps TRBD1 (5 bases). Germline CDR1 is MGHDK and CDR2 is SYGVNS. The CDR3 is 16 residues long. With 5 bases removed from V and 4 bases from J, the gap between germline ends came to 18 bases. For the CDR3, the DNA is TGTGCCAGCAGTCCTCAGGAACAGGAACAGTACAATGAGCAGTTCTTC. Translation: CASSPQEQEQYNEQFF.

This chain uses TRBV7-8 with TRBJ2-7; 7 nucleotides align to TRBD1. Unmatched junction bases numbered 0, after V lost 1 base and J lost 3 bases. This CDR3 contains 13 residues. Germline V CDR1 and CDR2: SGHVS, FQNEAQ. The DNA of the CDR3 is TGTGCCAGCAGCTTAGACAGGGGCTACGAGCAGTACTTC. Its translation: CASSLDRGYEQYF.

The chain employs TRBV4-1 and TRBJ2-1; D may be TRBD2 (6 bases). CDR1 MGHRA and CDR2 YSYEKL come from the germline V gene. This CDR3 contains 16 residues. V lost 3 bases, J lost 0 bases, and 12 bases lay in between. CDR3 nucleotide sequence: TGCGCCAGCAGCCATGGGACTCTGAGCTCCTACAATGAGCAGTTCTTC. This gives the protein CASSHGTLSSYNEQFF.